This T cell receptor (beta chain) is from a study of blood T cell repertoires in COVID-19. Study in general: Specimens from acute and convalescent COVID-19 originated in the United States, Italy and Spain.

TCRdb's copy holds only in-frame clones and misses some; the assay was immunoSEQ multiplex PCR. The table shows around 280,000 clones, with more than 85% occurring only once. The CDR3 totals 16 residues. Germline loops: CDR1 SGHAT, CDR2 FQDESV (reference sequence). V lost 1 base, J lost 4 bases, and 9 bases stayed unmatched. The chain carries TRBV11-1 and TRBJ1-1; 7 bases match TRBD1. This sequence was found in a man aged 65 to 79 with acute or convalescent COVID-19. Material: peripheral blood. The CDR3 sequence: CASSLGQGSGRTEAFF. The CDR3 DNA reads as TGTGCCAGCAGCTTAGGACAGGGTTCTGGTCGCACTGAAGCTTTCTTT.